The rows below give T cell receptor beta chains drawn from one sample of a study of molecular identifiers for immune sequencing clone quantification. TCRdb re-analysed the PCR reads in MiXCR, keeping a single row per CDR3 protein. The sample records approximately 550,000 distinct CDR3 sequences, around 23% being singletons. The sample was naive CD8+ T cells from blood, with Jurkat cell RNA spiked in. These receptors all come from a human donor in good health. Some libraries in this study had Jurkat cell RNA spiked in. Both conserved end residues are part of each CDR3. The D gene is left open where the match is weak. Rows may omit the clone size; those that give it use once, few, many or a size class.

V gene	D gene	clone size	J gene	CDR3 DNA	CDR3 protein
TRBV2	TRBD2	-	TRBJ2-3	TGTGCCAGCAGCCAGACTAGCGGGGGGTCTGCTAGCACAGATACGCAGTATTTT	CASSQTSGGSASTDTQYF
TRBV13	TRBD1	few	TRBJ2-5	TGTGCCAGCAGCTTAGACTCCGACAGGGGGAAGGAGACCCAGTACTTC	CASSLDSDRGKETQYF
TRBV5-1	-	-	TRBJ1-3	TGCGCCAGCAGCTTGTATCTAGACTCTGGAAACACCATATATTTT	CASSLYLDSGNTIYF
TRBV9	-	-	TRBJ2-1	TGTGCCAGCAGCGCCAGACGGGGCAGTAGCTCCTACAATGAGCAGTTCTTC	CASSARRGSSSYNEQFF
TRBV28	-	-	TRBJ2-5	TGTGCCAGCAGTTTATCCAACCTGGAGACCCAGTACTTC	CASSLSNLETQYF
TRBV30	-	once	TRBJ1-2	TGTGCCTGGAGTGGGCTAGGTTCTGCTGGCTACACCTTC	CAWSGLGSAGYTF
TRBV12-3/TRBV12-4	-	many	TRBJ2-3	TGTGCCAGCAGTCCGACAGGGACTAGTCTCTTGGATACGCAGTATTTT	CASSPTGTSLLDTQYF
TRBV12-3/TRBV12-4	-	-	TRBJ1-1	TGTGCCAGCAGTTTTTGGGATCTTGACACTGAAGCTTTCTTT	CASSFWDLDTEAFF
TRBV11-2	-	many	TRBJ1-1	TGTGCCAGCAGCTTAATCAGGGCTTCCACTGAAGCTTTCTTT	CASSLIRASTEAFF
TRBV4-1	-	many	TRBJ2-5	TGCGCCAGCAGCCAAGGGTCCGGGTCGGGCTTCCAAGAGACCCAGTACTTC	CASSQGSGSGFQETQYF
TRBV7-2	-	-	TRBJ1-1	TGTGCCAGCAGCGCCAATTTCTGGACCAATAAGAACACTGAAGCTTTCTTT	CASSANFWTNKNTEAFF
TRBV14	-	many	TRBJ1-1	TGTGCCAGCAGCCAAGATATGAACACTGAAGCTTTCTTT	CASSQDMNTEAFF